This T cell receptor beta chain was recovered during a study of CD8 T cells in ankylosing spondylitis. TCRdb passed the 5' RACE reads through MiXCR, listing each CDR3 protein once. This sample has 300,000 to 400,000 distinct CDR3 sequences; roughly 14% occur once, and the top ten carry 0.85% to 1.4%. Study-level findings and limits: Clones linked to disease, bearing a CD8+ phenotype, were relatively rare in peripheral blood. Certain motif variants had earlier appeared in reactive arthritis synovial fluid and blood.

The CDR3 consists of 14 residues. Trimming shortened V by 3 bases and J by 2 bases, and 10 bases separated the two germline ends. In germline, CDR1 is LGHDT, CDR2 YNNKEL (reference sequence). A note on this clonotype: Antigen specificity is unknown.

The source is a male donor with ankylosing spondylitis or in good health (not recorded which). This chain joins TRBV3-1 and TRBJ1-1, with D perhaps matching TRBD1 (5 bases). Sequenced sample: blood, either unsorted or a sorted T cell fraction (not recorded which). The DNA of the CDR3 is TGTGCCAGCAGCCACGGGACGGAAAACACTGAAGCTTTCTTT. As protein: CASSHGTENTEAFF.